This TCR beta chain originates from a study of CD8+CD57+ T cells in acquired aplastic anemia. Study overall: On average, sorted CD4+ and CD8+ cells gave roughly 3 ug of DNA. Roughly 9.8 million reads, on average, were obtained for CD4+ cells from healthy donors. Study conclusions and caveats: CD8+ Simpson's diversity showed no significant patient-control difference. Sharing between patients and controls was observed for around 30 CD8+ CDR3 sequences.

TCR beta VDJ and CDR3 were profiled, and genomic DNA was the template. TCRdb independently ran MiXCR on the reads; one entry per CDR3 protein. The table has 65,000 or so distinct CDR3 sequences, about 54% seen once. The CDR3 loop spans 15 amino acids. Per the germline V gene, CDR1 is SGHTA and CDR2 is FQGTGA. Concerning this clonotype: The antigen remains unidentified. Its ends do not fully match the called genes, so a read error is possible.

The clonotype was recovered from a human donor in good health, serving as a control. The sequenced sample consisted of sorted CD4+, CD8+, or CD8+CD57+ T cells (not recorded which) from PBMCs. The chain carries TRBV7-3 and TRBJ2-1, with D possibly being TRBD1 (5 bases). CDR3 residues: CASTKTASSCNEQFF. The DNA of the CDR3 is TGTGCCAGCACCAAGACAGCCAGCTCCTGCAATGAGCAGTTCTTC.